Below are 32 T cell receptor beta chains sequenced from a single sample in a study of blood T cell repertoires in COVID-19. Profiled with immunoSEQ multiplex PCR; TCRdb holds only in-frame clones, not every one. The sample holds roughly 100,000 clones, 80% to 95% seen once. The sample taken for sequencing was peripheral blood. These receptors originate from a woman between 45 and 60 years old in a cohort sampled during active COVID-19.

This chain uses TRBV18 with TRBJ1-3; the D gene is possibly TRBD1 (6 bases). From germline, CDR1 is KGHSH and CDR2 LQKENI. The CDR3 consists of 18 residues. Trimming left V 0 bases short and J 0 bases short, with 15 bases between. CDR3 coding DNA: TGTGCCAGCTCACCACCGGGGGCTCTTTTGGCCTCTGGAAACACCATATATTTT. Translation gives CASSPPGALLASGNTIYF.

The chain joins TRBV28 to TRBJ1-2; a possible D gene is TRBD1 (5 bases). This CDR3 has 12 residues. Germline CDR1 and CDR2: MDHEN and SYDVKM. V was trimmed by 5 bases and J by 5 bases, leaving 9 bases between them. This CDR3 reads CASSRRGYGYTF. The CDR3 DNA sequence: TGTGCCAGCAGTCGACGGGGGTATGGCTACACCTTC.

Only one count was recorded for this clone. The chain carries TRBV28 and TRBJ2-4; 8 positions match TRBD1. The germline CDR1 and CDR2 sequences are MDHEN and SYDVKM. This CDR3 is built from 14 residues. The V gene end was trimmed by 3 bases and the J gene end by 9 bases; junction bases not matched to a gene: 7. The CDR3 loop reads CASSLQGARVIQYF. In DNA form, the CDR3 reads TGTGCCAGCAGTTTGCAGGGGGCGCGAGTCATTCAGTACTTC.

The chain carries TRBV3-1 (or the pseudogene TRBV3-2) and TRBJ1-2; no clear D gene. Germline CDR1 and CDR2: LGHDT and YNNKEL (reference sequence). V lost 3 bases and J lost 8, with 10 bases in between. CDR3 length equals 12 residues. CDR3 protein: CASSQEGIGYTF. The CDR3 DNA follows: TGTGCCAGCAGCCAGGAGGGAATCGGCTACACCTTC.

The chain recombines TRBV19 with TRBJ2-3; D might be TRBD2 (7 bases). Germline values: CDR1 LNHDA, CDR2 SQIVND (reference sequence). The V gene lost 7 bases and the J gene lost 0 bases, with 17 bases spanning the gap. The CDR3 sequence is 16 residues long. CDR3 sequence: CASTRGGRLSTDTQYF. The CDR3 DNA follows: TGTGCCAGTACGAGGGGGGGAAGGCTGAGCACAGATACGCAGTATTTT.

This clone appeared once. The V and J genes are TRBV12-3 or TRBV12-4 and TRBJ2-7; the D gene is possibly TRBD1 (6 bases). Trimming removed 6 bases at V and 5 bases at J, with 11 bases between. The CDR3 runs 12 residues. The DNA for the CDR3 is TGTGCCAGCAGGAGGACAGAACACGAGCAGTACTTC. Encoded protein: CASRRTEHEQYF.

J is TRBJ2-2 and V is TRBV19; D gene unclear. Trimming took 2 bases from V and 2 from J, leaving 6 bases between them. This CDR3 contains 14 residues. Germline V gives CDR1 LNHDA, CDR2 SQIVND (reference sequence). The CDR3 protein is CASSIYRNTGELFF. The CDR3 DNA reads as TGTGCCAGTAGTATATACAGAAACACCGGGGAGCTGTTTTTT.

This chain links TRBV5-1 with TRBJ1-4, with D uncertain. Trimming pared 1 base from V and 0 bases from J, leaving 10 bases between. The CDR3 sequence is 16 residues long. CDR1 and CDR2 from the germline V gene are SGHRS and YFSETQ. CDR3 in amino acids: CASSLTRSATNEKLFF. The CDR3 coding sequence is TGCGCCAGCAGCTTGACCAGATCCGCAACTAATGAAAAACTGTTTTTT.

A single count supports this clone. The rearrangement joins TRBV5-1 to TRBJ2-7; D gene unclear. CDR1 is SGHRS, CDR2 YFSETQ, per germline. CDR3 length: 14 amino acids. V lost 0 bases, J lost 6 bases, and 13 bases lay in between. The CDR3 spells CASSLEVAVGEQYF. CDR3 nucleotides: TGCGCCAGCAGCTTGGAAGTCGCGGTAGGCGAGCAGTACTTC.

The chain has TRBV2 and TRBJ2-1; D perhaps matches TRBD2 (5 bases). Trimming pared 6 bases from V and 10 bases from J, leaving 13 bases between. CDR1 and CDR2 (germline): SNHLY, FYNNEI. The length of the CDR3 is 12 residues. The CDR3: CASRPPSFEQFF. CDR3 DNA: TGTGCCAGCAGGCCGCCTAGCTTCGAGCAGTTCTTC.

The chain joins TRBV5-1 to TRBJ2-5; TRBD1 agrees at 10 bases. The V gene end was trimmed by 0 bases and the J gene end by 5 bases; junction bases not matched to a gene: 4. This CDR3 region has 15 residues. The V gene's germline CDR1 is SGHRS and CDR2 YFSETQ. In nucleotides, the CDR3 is TGCGCCAGCAGCTTGGGGACAGGGGGGTTGGAGACCCAGTACTTC. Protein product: CASSLGTGGLETQYF.

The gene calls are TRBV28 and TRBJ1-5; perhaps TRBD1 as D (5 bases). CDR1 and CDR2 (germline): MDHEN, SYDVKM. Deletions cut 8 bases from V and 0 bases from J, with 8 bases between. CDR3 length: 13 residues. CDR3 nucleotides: TGTGCCAGCGGGGGGGATAGCAATCAGCCCCAGCATTTT. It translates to CASGGDSNQPQHF.

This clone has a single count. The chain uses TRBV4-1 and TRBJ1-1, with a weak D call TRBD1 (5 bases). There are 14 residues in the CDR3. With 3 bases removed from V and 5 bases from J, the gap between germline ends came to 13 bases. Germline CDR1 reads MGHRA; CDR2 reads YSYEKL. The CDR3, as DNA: TGCGCCAGCAGCCACCAGGGTTGGGGAACTGAAGCTTTCTTT. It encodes CASSHQGWGTEAFF.

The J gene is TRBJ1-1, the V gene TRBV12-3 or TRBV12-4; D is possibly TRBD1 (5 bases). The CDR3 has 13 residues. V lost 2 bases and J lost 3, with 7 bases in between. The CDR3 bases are TGTGCCAGCAGTTTAAGACAGTACACTGAAGCTTTCTTT. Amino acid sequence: CASSLRQYTEAFF.

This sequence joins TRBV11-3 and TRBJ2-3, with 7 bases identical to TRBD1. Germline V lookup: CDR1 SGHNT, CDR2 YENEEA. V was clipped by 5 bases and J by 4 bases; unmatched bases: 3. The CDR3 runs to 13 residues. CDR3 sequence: CASSQGTADTQYF. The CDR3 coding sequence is TGTGCCAGCAGCCAAGGGACAGCAGATACGCAGTATTTT. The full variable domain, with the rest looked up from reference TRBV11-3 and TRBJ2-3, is EAGVVQSPRYKIIEKKQPVAFWCNPISGHNTLYWYLQNLGQGPELLIRYENEEAVDDSQLPKDRFSAERLKGVDSTLKIQPAELGDSAVYLCASSQGTADTQYFGPGTRLTVL.

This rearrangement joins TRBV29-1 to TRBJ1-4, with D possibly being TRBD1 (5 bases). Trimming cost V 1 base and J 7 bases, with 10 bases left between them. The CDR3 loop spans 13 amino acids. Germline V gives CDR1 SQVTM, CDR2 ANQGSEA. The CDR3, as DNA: TGCAGCGTTGAAGGGGGCGGGGGTGAAAAACTGTTTTTT. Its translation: CSVEGGGGEKLFF.

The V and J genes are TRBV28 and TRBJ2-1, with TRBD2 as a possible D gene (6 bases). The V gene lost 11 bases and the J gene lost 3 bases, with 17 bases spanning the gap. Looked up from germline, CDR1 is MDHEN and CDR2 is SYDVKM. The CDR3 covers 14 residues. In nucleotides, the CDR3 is TGTGCCTGCGAGCAGGGAGGAATCTACAATGAGCAGTTCTTC. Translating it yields CACEQGGIYNEQFF.

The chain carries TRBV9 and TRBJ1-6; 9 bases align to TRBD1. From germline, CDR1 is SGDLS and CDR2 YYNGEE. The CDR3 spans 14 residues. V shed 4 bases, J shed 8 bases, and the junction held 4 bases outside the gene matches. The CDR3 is CASSQQGADSPLHF. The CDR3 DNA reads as TGTGCCAGCAGCCAACAGGGGGCAGATTCACCCCTCCACTTT. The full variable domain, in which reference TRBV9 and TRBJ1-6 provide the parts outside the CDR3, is DSGVTQTPKHLITATGQRVTLRCSPRSGDLSVYWYQQSLDQGLQFLIQYYNGEERAKGNILERFSAQQFPDLHSELNLSSLELGDSALYFCASSQQGADSPLHFGNGTRLTVT.

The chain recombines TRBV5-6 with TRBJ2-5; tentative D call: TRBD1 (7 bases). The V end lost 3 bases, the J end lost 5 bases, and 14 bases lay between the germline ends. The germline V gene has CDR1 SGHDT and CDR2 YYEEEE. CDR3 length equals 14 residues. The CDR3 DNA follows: TGTGCCAGCAGCTCTACAGGGGAGGAGGAGACCCAGTACTTC. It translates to CASSSTGEEETQYF.

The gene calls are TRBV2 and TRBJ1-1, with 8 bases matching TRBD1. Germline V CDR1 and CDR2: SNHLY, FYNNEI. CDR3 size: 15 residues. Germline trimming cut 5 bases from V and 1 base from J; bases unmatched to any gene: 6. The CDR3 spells CASSLQGERNTEAFF. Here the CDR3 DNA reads TGTGCCAGCAGTCTACAGGGGGAGAGGAACACTGAAGCTTTCTTT.

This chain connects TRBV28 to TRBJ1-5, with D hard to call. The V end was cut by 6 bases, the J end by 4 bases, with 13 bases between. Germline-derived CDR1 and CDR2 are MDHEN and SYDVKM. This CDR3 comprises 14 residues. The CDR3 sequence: CASRTYRRNQPQHF. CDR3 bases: TGTGCCAGCAGGACTTATCGCCGGAATCAGCCCCAGCATTTT.

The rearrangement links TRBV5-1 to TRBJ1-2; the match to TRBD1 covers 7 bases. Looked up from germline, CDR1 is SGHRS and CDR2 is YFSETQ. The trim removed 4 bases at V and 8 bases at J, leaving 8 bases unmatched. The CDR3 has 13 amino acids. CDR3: CASSPNRGEGYTF. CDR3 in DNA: TGCGCCAGCAGCCCCAACAGGGGAGAGGGCTACACCTTC.

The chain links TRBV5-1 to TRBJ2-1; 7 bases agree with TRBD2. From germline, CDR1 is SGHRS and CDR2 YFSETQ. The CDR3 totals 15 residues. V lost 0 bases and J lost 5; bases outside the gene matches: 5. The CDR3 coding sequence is TGCGCCAGCAGCTTGGTTAGCGGGTTAGACAATGAGCAGTTCTTC. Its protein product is CASSLVSGLDNEQFF.

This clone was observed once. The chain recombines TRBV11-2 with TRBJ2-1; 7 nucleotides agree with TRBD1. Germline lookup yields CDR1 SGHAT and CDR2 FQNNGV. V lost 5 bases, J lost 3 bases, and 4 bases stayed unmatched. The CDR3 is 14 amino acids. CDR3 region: CASSQQGFYNEQFF. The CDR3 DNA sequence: TGTGCCAGCAGCCAACAGGGGTTCTACAATGAGCAGTTCTTC.

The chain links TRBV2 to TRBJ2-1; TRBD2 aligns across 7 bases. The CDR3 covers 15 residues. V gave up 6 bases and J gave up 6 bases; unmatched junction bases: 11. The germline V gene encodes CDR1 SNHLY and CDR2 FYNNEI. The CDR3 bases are TGTGCCAGCAGACCGTCGACGGGAGGATTCAATGAGCAGTTCTTC. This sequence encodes CASRPSTGGFNEQFF.

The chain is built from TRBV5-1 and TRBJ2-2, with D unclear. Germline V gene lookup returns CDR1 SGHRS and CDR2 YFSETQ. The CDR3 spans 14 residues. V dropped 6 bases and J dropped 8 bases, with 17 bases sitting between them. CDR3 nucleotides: TGCGCCAGCACTCAAGGTTATCAGGCTGGGGAGCTGTTTTTT. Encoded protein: CASTQGYQAGELFF.

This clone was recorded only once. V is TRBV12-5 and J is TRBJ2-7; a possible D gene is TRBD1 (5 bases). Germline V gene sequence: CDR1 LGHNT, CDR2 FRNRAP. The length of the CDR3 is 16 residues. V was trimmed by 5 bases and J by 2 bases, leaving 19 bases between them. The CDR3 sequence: CASGPTSRVAPYEQYF. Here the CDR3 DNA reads TGTGCTAGTGGTCCAACCTCCAGGGTTGCTCCCTACGAGCAGTACTTC.

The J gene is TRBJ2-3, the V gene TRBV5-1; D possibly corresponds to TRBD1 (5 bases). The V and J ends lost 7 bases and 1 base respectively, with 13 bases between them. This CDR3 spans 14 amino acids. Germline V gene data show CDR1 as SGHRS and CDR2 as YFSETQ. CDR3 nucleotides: TGCGCCAGCGCTCAAGCCAGGGGCACAGATACGCAGTATTTT. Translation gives CASAQARGTDTQYF.

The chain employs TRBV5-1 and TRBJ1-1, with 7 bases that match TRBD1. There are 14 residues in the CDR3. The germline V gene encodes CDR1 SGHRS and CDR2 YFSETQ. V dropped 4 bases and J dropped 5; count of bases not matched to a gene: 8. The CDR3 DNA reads TGCGCCAGCAGCCGACAGGGAGAAGGGACTGAAGCTTTCTTT. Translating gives CASSRQGEGTEAFF.

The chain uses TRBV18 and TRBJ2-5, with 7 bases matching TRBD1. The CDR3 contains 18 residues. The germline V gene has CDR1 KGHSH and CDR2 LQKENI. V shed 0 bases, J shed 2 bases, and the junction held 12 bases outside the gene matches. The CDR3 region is CASSPPFLSRDRQETQYF. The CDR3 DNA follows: TGTGCCAGCTCACCACCTTTCCTGAGTAGGGACAGACAAGAGACCCAGTACTTC.

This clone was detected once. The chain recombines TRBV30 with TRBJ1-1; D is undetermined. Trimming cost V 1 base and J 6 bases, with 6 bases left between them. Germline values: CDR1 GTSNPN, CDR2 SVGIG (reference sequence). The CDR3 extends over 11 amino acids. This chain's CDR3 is CAWSALSEAFF. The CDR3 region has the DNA TGTGCCTGGAGTGCCCTATCTGAAGCTTTCTTT.

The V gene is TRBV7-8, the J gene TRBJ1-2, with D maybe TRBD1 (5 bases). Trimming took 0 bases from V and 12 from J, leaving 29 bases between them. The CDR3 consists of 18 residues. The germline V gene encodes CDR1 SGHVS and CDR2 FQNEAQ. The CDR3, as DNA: TGTGCCAGCAGCTTAGCGCCCGGGATATTCGGGGGGTCCTCCTCGGACACCTTC. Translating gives CASSLAPGIFGGSSSDTF.